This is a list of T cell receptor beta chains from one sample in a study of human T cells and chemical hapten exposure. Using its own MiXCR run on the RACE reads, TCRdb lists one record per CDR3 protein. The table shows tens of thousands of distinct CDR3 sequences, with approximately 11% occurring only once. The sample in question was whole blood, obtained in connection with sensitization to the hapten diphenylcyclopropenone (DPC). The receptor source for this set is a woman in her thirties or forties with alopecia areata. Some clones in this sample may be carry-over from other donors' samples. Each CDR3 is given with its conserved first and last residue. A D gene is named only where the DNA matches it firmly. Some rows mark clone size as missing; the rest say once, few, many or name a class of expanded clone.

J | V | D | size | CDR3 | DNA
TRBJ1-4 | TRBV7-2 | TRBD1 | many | CASSQGDQHEKLFF | TGTGCCAGCAGCCAGGGGGATCAACATGAAAAACTGTTTTTT
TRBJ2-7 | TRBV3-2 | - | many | CASSQDLDRAPSYEQYF | TGTGCCAGCAGCCAAGATCTCGACAGGGCACCTTCCTACGAGCAGTACTTC
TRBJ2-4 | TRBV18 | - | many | CASSPRDVLGSQLAKNIQYF | TGTGCCAGCTCACCAAGGGACGTTCTCGGCAGTCAACTAGCCAAAAACATTCAGTACTTC
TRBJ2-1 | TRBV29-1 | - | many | CSVAAPSSYNEQFF | TGCAGCGTTGCGGCTCCGAGCTCCTACAATGAGCAGTTCTTC
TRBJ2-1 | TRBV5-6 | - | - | CASRLTRDSYNEQFF | TGTGCCAGCAGGTTGACCAGGGACTCCTACAATGAGCAGTTCTTC
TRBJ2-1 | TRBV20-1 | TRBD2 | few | CSARDSGLAAHNEQFF | TGCAGTGCTAGAGATAGCGGGCTAGCGGCTCACAATGAGCAGTTCTTC
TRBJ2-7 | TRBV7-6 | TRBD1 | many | CASSPTTGTDYEQYF | TGTGCCAGCAGCCCAACGACAGGGACCGACTACGAGCAGTACTTC
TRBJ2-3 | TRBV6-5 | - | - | CASRRRSSEDTQYF | TGTGCCAGCCGCAGGCGGAGCTCGGAAGATACGCAGTATTTT
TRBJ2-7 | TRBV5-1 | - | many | CASSPMELGEQYF | TGCGCCAGCAGCCCGATGGAGCTTGGAGAGCAGTACTTC
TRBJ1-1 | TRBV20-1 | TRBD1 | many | CSARDPLRQGGGTEAFF | TGCAGTGCTAGAGATCCCCTCCGACAGGGAGGGGGCACTGAAGCTTTCTTT
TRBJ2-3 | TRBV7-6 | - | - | CARSPGTDTQYF | TGTGCCAGGAGCCCGGGCACAGATACGCAGTATTTT
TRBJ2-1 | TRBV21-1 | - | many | CASRDYNEQFF | TGTGCCAGCAGGGATTACAATGAGCAGTTCTTC